Reported below is one TCR beta chain. The sample is drawn from a study of shared clonotypes between healthy human individuals. Several immunoSEQ 96-well plates shared each subset's DNA, each plate a replicate. Clones were sequenced by immunoSEQ multiplex PCR, and TCRdb holds only the in-frame ones, with some missing. This sample yields about 610,000 clones, of which roughly 96% are seen a single time; about 0.12% belongs to the top ten. Germline assignment: CDR1 SNHLY and CDR2 FYNNEI. CDR3 length equals 16 residues. Between the trimmed V and J ends, which lost 4 bases and 1 base, there was a span of 16 bases. It was CD45RO-negative cells, positively selected for CCR7, that made up naive CD8 cells, with terminally differentiated effector memory CD45RA+ cells excluded.

The rearrangement links TRBV2 to TRBJ1-1; unclear D gene. The sample consisted of naive CD8+ T cells sorted from blood. The receptor was isolated from a woman in her twenties or thirties in good health. The chain's CDR3 is CASSATKSRRNTEAFF. The CDR3 nucleotides read TGTGCCAGCAGTGCCACTAAAAGCAGACGGAACACTGAAGCTTTCTTT. Filled out from reference TRBV2 and TRBJ1-1, the complete variable domain reads EPEVTQTPSHQVTQMGQEVILRCVPISNHLYFYWYRQILGQKVEFLVSFYNNEISEKSEIFDDQFSVERPDGSNFTLKIRSTKLEDSAMYFCASSATKSRRNTEAFFGQGTRLTVV.